Detailed here is one T cell receptor beta chain. The V end lost 2 bases, the J end lost 6 bases, and 12 bases lay between the germline ends. This CDR3 spans 14 amino acids. Germline CDR1 and CDR2: SGHDT and YYEEEE. These data belong to a study of blood T cell repertoires in COVID-19. Study information: Italy, Spain and the United States were the sources of the convalescent and acute COVID-19 samples.

Under the authors' procedure: Estimation of nucleated cell counts relied on the amplification of reference gene primers. The repertoire was sequenced with immunoSEQ multiplex PCR; TCRdb's copy has only in-frame clones and lacks some. That table gives V, J and clone size, and the DNA gave D and trimming. The sample consists of 240,000 or so clones, 75% to 90% of them appearing once. The TCR originated in a man aged 55 to 70 who had recovered from COVID-19. The source material was peripheral blood. The rearrangement joins TRBV5-6 to TRBJ2-1; perhaps TRBD1 as D (5 bases). CDR3 coding DNA: TGTGCCAGCAGCTTCTTGACAGTTTCCAATGAGCAGTTCTTC. It encodes CASSFLTVSNEQFF.